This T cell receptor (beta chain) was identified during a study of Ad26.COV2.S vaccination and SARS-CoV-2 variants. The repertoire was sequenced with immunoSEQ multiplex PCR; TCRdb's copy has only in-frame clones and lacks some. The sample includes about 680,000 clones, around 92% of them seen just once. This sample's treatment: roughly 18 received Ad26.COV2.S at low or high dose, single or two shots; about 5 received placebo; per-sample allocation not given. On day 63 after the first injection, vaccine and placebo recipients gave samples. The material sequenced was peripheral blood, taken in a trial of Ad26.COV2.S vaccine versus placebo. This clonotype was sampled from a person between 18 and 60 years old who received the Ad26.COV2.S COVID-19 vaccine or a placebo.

The CDR3: CASGPSDEQFF. The DNA of the CDR3 is TGTGCTAGTGGTCCCTCCGATGAGCAGTTCTTC. This rearrangement joins TRBV12-5 to TRBJ2-1, with D unresolved. The germline CDR1 and CDR2 sequences are LGHNT and FRNRAP. V was cut by 5 bases and J by 8 bases, with 7 bases left in between. The CDR3 has 11 amino acids.